A selection of T cell receptor beta chains follows, all from one sample in a study of blood T cell repertoires in COVID-19. Method: immunoSEQ multiplex PCR; TCRdb's copy keeps in-frame clones and lacks some. Of approximately 300,000 clones in the sample, around 89% were seen once. Sequencing used peripheral blood. All receptors derive from a middle-aged man with acute or convalescent COVID-19. Each CDR3 is given with its conserved first and last residue. The order of the fields is D gene, J gene, V gene, clone size, CDR3 DNA, CDR3 protein. D genes are given only for firm matches. Size values are once, few and many counts, or a class for expanded clones, and some rows have none.

TRBD1 TRBJ1-1 TRBV6-6 . TGTGCCAGCAGCTTGGGACAGGTAAACACTGAAGCTTTCTTT CASSLGQVNTEAFF
. TRBJ1-3 TRBV11-3 . TGTGCCAGCAACCTGTCCGACTCTAGGAAATCTGGAAACACCATATATTTT CASNLSDSRKSGNTIYF
. TRBJ1-1 TRBV9 . TGTGCCAGCAGCCCGGGGACAACCAGCAACACTGAAGCTTTCTTT CASSPGTTSNTEAFF
TRBD1 TRBJ2-5 TRBV2 . TGTGCCAGCAGTGAGGGAGGCAGGGGGCGTTGGGAGACCCAGTACTTC CASSEGGRGRWETQYF
. TRBJ2-1 TRBV5-1 once TGCGCCAGCAGCTTGAGGTCACGACGGGACAATGAGCAGTTCTTC CASSLRSRRDNEQFF
TRBD2 TRBJ2-3 TRBV9 . TGTGCCAGCACCGGGACTAGCGGGGGGAGTACAGATACGCAGTATTTT CASTGTSGGSTDTQYF
. TRBJ2-1 TRBV5-1 . TGCGCCAGCAGCTTGCGACTTGGTGAGGGCTACAATGAGCAGTTCTTC CASSLRLGEGYNEQFF
TRBD1 TRBJ1-2 TRBV7-2 . TGTGCCAGCAGCTTAGGGACAGGGGGCGAGGTCTATGGCTACACCTTC CASSLGTGGEVYGYTF
. TRBJ2-1 TRBV4-2 . TGTGCCAGCAGCCAAGATTCCGGCGGGGACTACAATGAGCAGTTCTTC CASSQDSGGDYNEQFF
. TRBJ2-3 TRBV2 . TGTGCCAGCATTAGACTAGAAGGTGATACGCAGTATTTT CASIRLEGDTQYF
. TRBJ1-5 TRBV4-1 . TGCGCCAGCAGCCAAGAGGGACTGAATCAGCCCCAGCATTTT CASSQEGLNQPQHF
. TRBJ2-2 TRBV9 . TGTGCCAGCAGCCCGACAGGAGGCAACACCGGGGAGCTGTTTTTT CASSPTGGNTGELFF
TRBD2 TRBJ2-1 TRBV14 . TGTGCCAGCAGCCCCAGCAGAATTAGCGGGGTGGGGTGGGGTGAGCAGTTCTTC CASSPSRISGVGWGEQFF
. TRBJ2-2 TRBV2 . TGTGCCAGCAGTGAAATTCGGACAGCGACCGGGGAGCTGTTTTTT CASSEIRTATGELFF
TRBD1 TRBJ1-6 TRBV5-1 . TGCGCCAGCAGCACGGGACAGGGAGGGGATTCACCCCTCCACTTT CASSTGQGGDSPLHF
. TRBJ2-1 TRBV7-3 few TGTGCCAGCAGCCCGGTACCGGGGGAAAGGAATGAGCAGTTCTTC CASSPVPGERNEQFF
. TRBJ1-6 TRBV7-3 . TGTGCCAGCAGCTTACGGGGGACTTCACCCCTCCACTTT CASSLRGTSPLHF
TRBD2 TRBJ2-7 TRBV5-1 . TGCGCCAGCAGCTTGGTGGCTAGCGGAAGCTACGGGCAGTACTTC CASSLVASGSYGQYF
. TRBJ2-2 TRBV2 . TGTGCCAGCAGTGAAATCAAGGGGTCCGGGGAGCTGTTTTTT CASSEIKGSGELFF
. TRBJ2-4 TRBV24-1 few TGTGCCACCCTCCGCCCCGAGGGAGGCAAAAACATTCAGTACTTC CATLRPEGGKNIQYF
TRBD2 TRBJ2-7 TRBV19 . TGTGCCAGTAGTATGTCTATTAGCGGGGCCTACGAGCAGTACTTC CASSMSISGAYEQYF
. TRBJ2-2 TRBV5-1 . TGCGCCAGCAGCTACACGATACAGGGAAATGGGGCCGGGGAGCTGTTTTTT CASSYTIQGNGAGELFF
. TRBJ1-2 TRBV19 once TGTGCCAGTAGCTATTCTACAGGCTATGGCTACACCTTC CASSYSTGYGYTF
TRBD2 TRBJ2-7 TRBV7-2 . TGTGCCAGCAGCTTTACTAGCGGGGATGGGCAGTACTTC CASSFTSGDGQYF
. TRBJ2-7 TRBV7-9 . TGTGCCAGCAGCTTAAGCACGCACGAGCAGTACTTC CASSLSTHEQYF
. TRBJ2-3 TRBV2 few TGTGCCAGCAGCCGCCGGACAGCCACAGATACGCAGTATTTT CASSRRTATDTQYF
TRBD1 TRBJ1-1 TRBV11-2 . TGTGCCAGCGTTGGCAGGGGGCAAGGCACTGAAGCTTTCTTT CASVGRGQGTEAFF